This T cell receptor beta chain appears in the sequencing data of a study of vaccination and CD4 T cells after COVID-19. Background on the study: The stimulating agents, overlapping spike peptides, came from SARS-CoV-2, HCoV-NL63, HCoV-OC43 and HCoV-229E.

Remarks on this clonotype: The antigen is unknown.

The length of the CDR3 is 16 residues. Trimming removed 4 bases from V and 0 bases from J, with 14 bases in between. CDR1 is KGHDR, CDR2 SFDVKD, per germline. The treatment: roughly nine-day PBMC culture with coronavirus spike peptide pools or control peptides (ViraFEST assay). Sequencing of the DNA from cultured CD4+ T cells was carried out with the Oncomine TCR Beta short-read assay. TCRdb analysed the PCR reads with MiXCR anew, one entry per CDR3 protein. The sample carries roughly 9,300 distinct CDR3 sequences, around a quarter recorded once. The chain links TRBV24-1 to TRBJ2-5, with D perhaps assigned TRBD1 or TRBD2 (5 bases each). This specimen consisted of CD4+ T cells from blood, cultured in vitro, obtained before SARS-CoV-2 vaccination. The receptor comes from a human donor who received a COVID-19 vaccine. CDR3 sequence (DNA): TGTGCCACCAGTGAGGGGGTAGCCTTTTACCAAGAGACCCAGTACTTC. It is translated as CATSEGVAFYQETQYF.